This T cell receptor beta chain was identified during a study of PD-L1 blockade in urothelial cancer. Generated by immunoSEQ multiplex PCR, the TCRdb table keeps only in-frame clones and is missing some. The sample yields about 72,000 clones, around 85% seen once. The CDR3 totals 17 residues. Germline V lookup: CDR1 MNHNS, CDR2 SASEGT. V shed 4 bases and J 4 bases; nucleotides not matched to a gene: 11. Time point defined: pretreatment peripheral blood. The sequence was obtained from a man aged 60-69 years with urothelial cancer. The chain combines TRBV6-1 with TRBJ2-7; 12 bases fit TRBD2. Sample: PBMCs, taken around atezolizumab (anti-PD-L1) treatment. CDR3 sequence: CASSASVLAGGMYEQYF. DNA of the CDR3: TGTGCCAGCAGTGCAAGCGTCCTAGCGGGGGGGATGTACGAGCAGTACTTC.